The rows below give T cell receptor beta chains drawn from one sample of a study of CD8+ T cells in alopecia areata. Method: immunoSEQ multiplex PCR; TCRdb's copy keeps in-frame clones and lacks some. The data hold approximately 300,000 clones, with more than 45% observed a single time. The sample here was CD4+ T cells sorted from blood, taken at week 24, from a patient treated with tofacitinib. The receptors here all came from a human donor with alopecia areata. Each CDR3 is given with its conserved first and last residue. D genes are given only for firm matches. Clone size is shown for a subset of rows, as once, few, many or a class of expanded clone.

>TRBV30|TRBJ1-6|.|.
CAWRGGGSPLHF
TGTGCCTGGAGGGGCGGAGGTTCACCCCTCCACTTT
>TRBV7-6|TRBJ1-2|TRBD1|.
CASSGTGGLVGDGYTF
TGTGCCAGCAGCGGGACAGGGGGCCTTGTAGGAGATGGCTACACCTTC
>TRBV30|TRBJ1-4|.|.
CAWRAGQEKLFF
TGTGCCTGGAGGGCAGGGCAAGAAAAACTGTTTTTT
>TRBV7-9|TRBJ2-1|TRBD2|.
CASSSGLAEFYNEQFF
TGTGCCAGCAGCTCCGGACTAGCGGAATTTTACAATGAGCAGTTCTTC
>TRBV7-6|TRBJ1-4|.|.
CASSPYGGALYEKLFF
TGTGCCAGCAGCCCCTACGGGGGCGCACTCTATGAAAAACTGTTTTTT
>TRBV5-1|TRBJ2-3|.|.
CASSLSGDGSTDTQYF
TGCGCCAGCAGCTTGTCTGGTGACGGAAGCACAGATACGCAGTATTTT
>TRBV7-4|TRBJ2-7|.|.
CASSLFPLSSGVDEQYF
TGTGCCAGCAGCTTATTCCCTCTCAGTTCTGGAGTCGACGAGCAGTACTTC
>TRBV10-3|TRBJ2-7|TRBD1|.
CAIGGQGFYEQYF
TGTGCCATCGGGGGACAGGGATTCTACGAGCAGTACTTC
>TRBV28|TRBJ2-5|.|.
CASSQGQETQYF
TGTGCCAGCAGCCAGGGGCAAGAGACCCAGTACTTC
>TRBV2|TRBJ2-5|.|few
CASSPGPPQGTQYF
TGTGCCAGCAGTCCCGGACCTCCCCAAGGGACCCAGTACTTC
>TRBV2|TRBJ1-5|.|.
CASSVRAGPSTPQHF
TGTGCCAGCAGTGTCCGGGCAGGCCCCTCTACGCCCCAGCATTTT
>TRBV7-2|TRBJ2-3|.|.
CASSSPLGVSSTDTQYF
TGTGCCAGCAGCTCCCCCCTGGGGGTTTCTAGCACAGATACGCAGTATTTT
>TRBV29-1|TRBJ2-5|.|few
CSVAPGPQETQYF
TGCAGCGTCGCTCCGGGACCGCAAGAGACCCAGTACTTC
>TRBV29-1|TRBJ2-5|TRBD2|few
CSVDRWVGTSGGKTQYF
TGCAGCGTTGACCGATGGGTCGGGACTAGCGGGGGAAAGACCCAGTACTTC
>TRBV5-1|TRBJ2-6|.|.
CASSLVSGKRPYGANVLTF
TGCGCCAGCAGCTTGGTATCTGGGAAACGCCCCTATGGGGCCAACGTCCTGACTTTC
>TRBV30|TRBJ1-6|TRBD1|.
CAWDPATGNNSPLHF
TGTGCCTGGGACCCGGCGACAGGGAATAATTCACCCCTCCACTTT
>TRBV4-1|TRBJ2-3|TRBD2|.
CASSQPGTLAGGRGDTQYF
TGCGCCAGCAGCCAACCGGGGACACTAGCGGGGGGCCGGGGAGATACGCAGTATTTT
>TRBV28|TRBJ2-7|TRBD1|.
CASSLPRTGGKGQYF
TGTGCCAGCAGTTTACCCCGAACAGGGGGTAAGGGGCAGTACTTC
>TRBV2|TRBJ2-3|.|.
CASSEISPAAYTDTQYF
TGTGCCAGCAGTGAAATTTCCCCAGCGGCGTACACAGATACGCAGTATTTT
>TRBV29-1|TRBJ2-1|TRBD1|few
CSVGDSYNEQFF
TGCAGCGTTGGGGACAGTTACAATGAGCAGTTCTTC
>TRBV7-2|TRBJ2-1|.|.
CASSPRVEGGEQFF
TGTGCCAGCAGCCCGAGGGTGGAGGGCGGTGAGCAGTTCTTC
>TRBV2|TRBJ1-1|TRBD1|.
CASIRTQGARTEAFF
TGTGCCAGCATCAGAACCCAGGGGGCGCGAACTGAAGCTTTCTTT
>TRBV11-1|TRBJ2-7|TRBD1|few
CASSLPTGPEQYF
TGTGCCAGCAGCTTACCGACAGGGCCCGAGCAGTACTTC
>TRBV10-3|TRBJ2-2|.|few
CATQTGSNTGELFF
TGTGCCACCCAGACAGGCTCGAACACCGGGGAGCTGTTTTTT
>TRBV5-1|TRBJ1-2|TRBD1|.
CASGPRPQGYGYTF
TGCGCCAGCGGCCCCCGCCCACAGGGGTATGGCTACACCTTC
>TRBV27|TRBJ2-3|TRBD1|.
CASSSIQTGSTDTQYF
TGTGCCAGCAGTTCTATCCAGACAGGGAGCACAGATACGCAGTATTTT
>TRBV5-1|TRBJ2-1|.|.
CASSSRWGLDNEQFF
TGCGCCAGCAGCTCCCGTTGGGGGCTGGACAATGAGCAGTTCTTC
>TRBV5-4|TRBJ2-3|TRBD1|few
CASSLGDRVRTQYF
TGTGCCAGCAGCCTAGGCGACAGGGTCAGGACGCAGTATTTT
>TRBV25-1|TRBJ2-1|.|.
CASSSRGLVWNEQFF
TGTGCCAGCAGTTCCCGGGGTTTAGTTTGGAATGAGCAGTTCTTC
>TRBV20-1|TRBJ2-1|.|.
CSANSGEQFF
TGCAGTGCCAATAGCGGCGAGCAGTTCTTC
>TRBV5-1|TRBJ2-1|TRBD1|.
CASRNTGTGFGEQFF
TGCGCCAGCAGAAATACCGGGACAGGGTTTGGTGAGCAGTTCTTC
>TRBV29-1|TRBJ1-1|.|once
CSVAGLLNTEAFF
TGCAGCGTTGCTGGTTTATTGAACACTGAAGCTTTCTTT